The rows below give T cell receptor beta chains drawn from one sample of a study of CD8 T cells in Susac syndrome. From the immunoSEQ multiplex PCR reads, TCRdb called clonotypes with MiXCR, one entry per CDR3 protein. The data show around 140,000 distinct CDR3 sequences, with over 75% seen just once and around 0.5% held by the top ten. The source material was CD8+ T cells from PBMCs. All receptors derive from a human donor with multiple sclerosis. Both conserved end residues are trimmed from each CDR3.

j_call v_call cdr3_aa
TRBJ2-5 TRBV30 AWSGSETQY
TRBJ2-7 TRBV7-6 ASSLQIYEQY
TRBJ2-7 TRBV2 ASRGTSGGFYEQY
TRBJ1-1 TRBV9 ASSVWDSMNTEAF
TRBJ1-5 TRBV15 ATSPQGAFSWGNQPQH
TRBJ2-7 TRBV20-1 SAIETYEQY
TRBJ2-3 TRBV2 ASSEVAFLITDTQY
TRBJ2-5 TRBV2 ASDGRARIAQETQY
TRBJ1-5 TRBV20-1 SALGTGLNQPQH
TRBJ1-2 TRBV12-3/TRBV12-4 ATDRLDRVGAYT
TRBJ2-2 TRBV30 AWSRGAGELF
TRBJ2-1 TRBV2 ASSVVSGAYNEQF
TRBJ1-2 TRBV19 ASSIGVPSHGYT
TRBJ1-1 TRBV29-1 SVEDPLEGFEAF
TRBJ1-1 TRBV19 ASSIASGQVLKAF
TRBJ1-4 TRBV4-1 ASSQDPALRLGEKLF
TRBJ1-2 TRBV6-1 ASSESTGANYGYT
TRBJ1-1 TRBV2 ASSEMGGLDTEAF
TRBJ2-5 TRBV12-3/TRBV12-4 ASSFLQAQETQY
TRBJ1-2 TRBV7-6 ASSPYEATGGYT
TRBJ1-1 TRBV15 ATSRVGVLAEAF
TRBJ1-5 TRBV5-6 ASSFQGGNQPQH
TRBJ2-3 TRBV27 AKAGGRGDTQY
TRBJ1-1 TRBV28 ASSFTGTEAF
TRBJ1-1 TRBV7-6 ATSDRGLEAF
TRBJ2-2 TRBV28 ASSLSPTTGELF
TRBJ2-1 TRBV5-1 ASIPGDRSYNEQF
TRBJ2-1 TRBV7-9 ASSTPRRAGEYWNEQF
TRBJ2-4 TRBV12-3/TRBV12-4 ASSPSSKNIQY
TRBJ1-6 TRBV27 ASGGGEQGSPLH
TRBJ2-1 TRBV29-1 SVVIGSNEQF
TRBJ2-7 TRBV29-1 SVNRESSYEQY
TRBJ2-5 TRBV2 ASSEALGRGARETQY
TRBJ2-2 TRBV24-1 ATCEGNTGELF
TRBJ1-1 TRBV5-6 ASSLVGRTTALNTEAF
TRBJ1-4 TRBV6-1 ASSEWEATNEKLF
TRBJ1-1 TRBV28 ASSFPGTGVETEAF
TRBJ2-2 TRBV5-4 ASSSLDRSPGELF
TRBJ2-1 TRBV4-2 ASSLTSGDTDEQF
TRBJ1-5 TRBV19 ASTIGSQPQH
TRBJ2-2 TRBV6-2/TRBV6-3 ASSYTGQLF
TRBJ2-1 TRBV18 ASLEAYNEQF
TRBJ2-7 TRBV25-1 ASSEQGGYEQY
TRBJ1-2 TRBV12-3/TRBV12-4 ASSSPGTGEMEFGYT
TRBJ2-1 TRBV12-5 ASGLAQGGRDNEQF
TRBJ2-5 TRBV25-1 ASSESGQETQY
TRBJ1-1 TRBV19 ASSINPPGFTEAF
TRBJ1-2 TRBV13 ASSPTGGNYGYT
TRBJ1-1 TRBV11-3 ASSPGTENTEAF
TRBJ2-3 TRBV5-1 ASSPRQGPTDTQY
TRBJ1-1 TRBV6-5 ATSGTGGVVTEAF